These T cell receptor beta chains were read from a single sample in a study of blood T cell repertoires in COVID-19. Sequencing was performed with immunoSEQ multiplex PCR; in TCRdb, only in-frame clones are kept and a portion is missing. The sample carries 350,000 to 400,000 clones, approximately 90% recorded once. Sample: PBMCs or T cells enriched from blood (not recorded which). The origin of the receptors is a woman between 35 and 50 years old who had been exposed to COVID-19. The conserved cysteine and the conserved F or W are not part of the CDR3 here. Fields, in order: J gene, V gene, CDR3 length, CDR3 protein.

J: TRBJ2-1
V: TRBV5-6
length: 15
CDR3: ASSLARLAGGGNEQF

J: TRBJ2-5
V: TRBV6-2/TRBV6-3
length: 17
CDR3: ASSYSRGGRGSGQETQY

J: TRBJ2-3
V: TRBV18
length: 13
CDR3: ASSPQTGGTDTQY

J: TRBJ1-3
V: TRBV5-1
length: 13
CDR3: ASRYDRATGNTIY

J: TRBJ1-2
V: TRBV28
length: 11
CDR3: ASKQGLIYGYT

J: TRBJ1-6
V: TRBV6-5
length: 13
CDR3: ASSSASMENSPLH

J: TRBJ2-1
V: TRBV11-3
length: 12
CDR3: ASSLRGLVNEQF

J: TRBJ1-1
V: TRBV7-2
length: 14
CDR3: ASTRDRVRFDTEAF

J: TRBJ1-2
V: TRBV5-1
length: 14
CDR3: ASSLRGGSGNYGYT

J: TRBJ1-1
V: TRBV27
length: 11
CDR3: ASSWQGGTEAF

J: TRBJ2-5
V: TRBV30
length: 11
CDR3: AWSADRGETQY

J: TRBJ2-7
V: TRBV18
length: 12
CDR3: ASSERTGAYEQY

J: TRBJ1-1
V: TRBV7-3
length: 12
CDR3: ASSSGTGASEAF

J: TRBJ1-6
V: TRBV30
length: 15
CDR3: AWSPPGSRMIISPLH

J: TRBJ1-2
V: TRBV2
length: 10
CDR3: ASGLQGMGYT

J: TRBJ2-7
V: TRBV6-2/TRBV6-3
length: 16
CDR3: ASSRRLAGVTIPYEQY

J: TRBJ1-2
V: TRBV6-5
length: 12
CDR3: ASSYFRQVDGYT

J: TRBJ1-2
V: TRBV21-1
length: 17
CDR3: ASSKGGGDRENSHYGYT

J: TRBJ1-2
V: TRBV7-9
length: 12
CDR3: ASSPPGQSSGYT

J: TRBJ1-1
V: TRBV24-1
length: 11
CDR3: ATRTPSGTEAF

J: TRBJ1-4
V: TRBV7-9
length: 14
CDR3: ASSLAGRTGGEKLF

J: TRBJ1-2
V: TRBV5-1
length: 10
CDR3: ASSGGVYGYT

J: TRBJ2-1
V: TRBV11-2
length: 16
CDR3: ASSTPGLAGGPSNEQF

J: TRBJ1-5
V: TRBV30
length: 10
CDR3: AWGQQNQPQH

J: TRBJ2-2
V: TRBV7-8
length: 12
CDR3: ASSAPSDTGELF

J: TRBJ2-3
V: TRBV4-2
length: 16
CDR3: ASSQDPPGQGAVDTQY

J: TRBJ1-5
V: TRBV6-5
length: 10
CDR3: ASAGRGQPQH

J: TRBJ1-2
V: TRBV18
length: 11
CDR3: ASSPGLEYGYT

J: TRBJ2-1
V: TRBV6-5
length: 12
CDR3: ASTGLAVYNEQF

J: TRBJ1-4
V: TRBV7-6
length: 11
CDR3: ASSPPTNEKLF

J: TRBJ1-1
V: TRBV19
length: 11
CDR3: ASSLGDRREAF

J: TRBJ1-2
V: TRBV7-9
length: 10
CDR3: ASSLAGATTS

J: TRBJ2-3
V: TRBV7-9
length: 13
CDR3: ASSLQGERTDTQY

J: TRBJ2-1
V: TRBV10-1
length: 12
CDR3: ASSESNRRNEQF

J: TRBJ1-2
V: TRBV28
length: 13
CDR3: ASAVGAWGVYGYT

J: TRBJ2-7
V: TRBV19
length: 13
CDR3: ASSFRTAPSYEQY

J: TRBJ1-6
V: TRBV19
length: 12
CDR3: ASRDTGGRAPLH

J: TRBJ2-5
V: TRBV29-1
length: 13
CDR3: SVGGGQGAGETQY

J: TRBJ1-1
V: TRBV7-9
length: 12
CDR3: ASSPTGSGTEAF

J: TRBJ2-1
V: TRBV27
length: 15
CDR3: ASSRAPTGVTRNEQF

J: TRBJ1-3
V: TRBV2
length: 12
CDR3: ASSGDSSGNTIY

J: TRBJ1-6
V: TRBV10-2
length: 11
CDR3: ASSAEGNSPLH

J: TRBJ2-2
V: TRBV13
length: 14
CDR3: ASSLQQGGDTGELF

J: TRBJ2-1
V: TRBV24-1
length: 13
CDR3: ATSDRSGGYNEQF

J: TRBJ1-2
V: TRBV6-5
length: 11
CDR3: ASRDTGDYGYT

J: TRBJ2-1
V: TRBV29-1
length: 11
CDR3: SVVATGGSEQF

J: TRBJ1-3
V: TRBV5-5
length: 16
CDR3: ASSLGSLGGASGNTIY

J: TRBJ2-1
V: TRBV11-3
length: 13
CDR3: ASSLGSGGYNEQF